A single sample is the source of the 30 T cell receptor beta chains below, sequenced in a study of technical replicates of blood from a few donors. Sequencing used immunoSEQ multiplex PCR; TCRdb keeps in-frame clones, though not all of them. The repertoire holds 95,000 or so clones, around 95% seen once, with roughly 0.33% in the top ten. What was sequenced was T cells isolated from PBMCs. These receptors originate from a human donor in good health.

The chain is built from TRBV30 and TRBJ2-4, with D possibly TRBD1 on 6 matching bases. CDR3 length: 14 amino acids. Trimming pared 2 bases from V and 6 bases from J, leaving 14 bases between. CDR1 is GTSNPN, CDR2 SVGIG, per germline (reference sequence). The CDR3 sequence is CAWSYRGKGNIQYF. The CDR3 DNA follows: TGTGCCTGGAGTTATAGGGGGAAGGGAAACATTCAGTACTTC.

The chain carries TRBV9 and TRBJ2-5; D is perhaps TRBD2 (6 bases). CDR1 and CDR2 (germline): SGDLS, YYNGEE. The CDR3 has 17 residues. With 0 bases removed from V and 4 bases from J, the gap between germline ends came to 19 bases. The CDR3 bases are TGTGCCAGCAGCGTAGGGGACGTTAGTGGGGGGTCAGAGACCCAGTACTTC. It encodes CASSVGDVSGGSETQYF. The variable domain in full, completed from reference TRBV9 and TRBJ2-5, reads DSGVTQTPKHLITATGQRVTLRCSPRSGDLSVYWYQQSLDQGLQFLIQYYNGEERAKGNILERFSAQQFPDLHSELNLSSLELGDSALYFCASSVGDVSGGSETQYFGPGTRLLVL.

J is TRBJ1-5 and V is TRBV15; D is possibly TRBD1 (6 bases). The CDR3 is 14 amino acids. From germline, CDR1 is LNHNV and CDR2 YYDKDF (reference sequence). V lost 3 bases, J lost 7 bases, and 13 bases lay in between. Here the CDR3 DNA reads TGTGCCACCAGCAGGACTGGTGGGGGCCAGCCCCAGCATTTT. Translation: CATSRTGGGQPQHF.

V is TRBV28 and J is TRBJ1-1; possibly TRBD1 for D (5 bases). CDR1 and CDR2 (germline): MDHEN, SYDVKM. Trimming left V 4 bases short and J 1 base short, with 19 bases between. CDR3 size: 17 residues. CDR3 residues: CASSSDSTIRSNTEAFF. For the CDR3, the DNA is TGTGCCAGCAGTTCCGACAGCACAATAAGATCGAACACTGAAGCTTTCTTT.

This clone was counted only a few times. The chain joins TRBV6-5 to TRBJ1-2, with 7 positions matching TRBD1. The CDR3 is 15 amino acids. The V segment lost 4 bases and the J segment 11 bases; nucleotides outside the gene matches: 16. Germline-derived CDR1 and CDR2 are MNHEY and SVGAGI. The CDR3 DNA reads TGTGCCAGCAGTTCAACCTTGACAGGGCTTGCCGGGTACACCTTC. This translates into CASSSTLTGLAGYTF.

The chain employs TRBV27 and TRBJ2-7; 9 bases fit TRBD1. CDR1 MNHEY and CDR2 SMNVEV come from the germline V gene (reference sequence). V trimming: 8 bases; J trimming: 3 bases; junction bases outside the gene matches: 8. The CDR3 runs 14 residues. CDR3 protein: CASSRDREIYEQYF. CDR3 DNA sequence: TGTGCCAGCTCCCGGGACAGGGAGATCTACGAGCAGTACTTC.

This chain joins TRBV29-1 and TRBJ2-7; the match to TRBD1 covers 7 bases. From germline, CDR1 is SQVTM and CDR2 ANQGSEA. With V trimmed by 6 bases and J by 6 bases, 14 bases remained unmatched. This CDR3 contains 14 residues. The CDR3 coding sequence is TGCAGCGTAGAACTCCGGGACAGCGTTGGCGAGCAGTACTTC. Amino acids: CSVELRDSVGEQYF.

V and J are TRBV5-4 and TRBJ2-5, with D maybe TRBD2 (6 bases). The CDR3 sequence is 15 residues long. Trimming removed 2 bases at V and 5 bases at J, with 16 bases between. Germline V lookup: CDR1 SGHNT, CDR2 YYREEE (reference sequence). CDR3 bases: TGTGCCAGCAGCTTTTGGGGAACACGGGGGGAGACCCAGTACTTC. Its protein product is CASSFWGTRGETQYF.

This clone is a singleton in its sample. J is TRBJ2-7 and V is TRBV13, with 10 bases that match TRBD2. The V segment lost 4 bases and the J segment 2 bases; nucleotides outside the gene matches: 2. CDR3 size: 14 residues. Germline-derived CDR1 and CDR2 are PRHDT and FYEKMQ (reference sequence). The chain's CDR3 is CASSSLAGPYEQYF. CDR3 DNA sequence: TGTGCCAGCAGCTCACTAGCGGGACCCTACGAGCAGTACTTC.

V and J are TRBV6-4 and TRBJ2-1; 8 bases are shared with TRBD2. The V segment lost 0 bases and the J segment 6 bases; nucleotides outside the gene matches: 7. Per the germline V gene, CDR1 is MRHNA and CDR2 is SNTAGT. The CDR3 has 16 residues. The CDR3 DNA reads TGTGCCAGCAGTGACTCTCTCCGCGGGAGGACCAATGAGCAGTTCTTC. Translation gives CASSDSLRGRTNEQFF.

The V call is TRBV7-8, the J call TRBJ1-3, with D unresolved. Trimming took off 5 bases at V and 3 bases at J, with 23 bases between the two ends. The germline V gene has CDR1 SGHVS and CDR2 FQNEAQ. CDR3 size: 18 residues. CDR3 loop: CASSPLKKDWLFGNTIYF. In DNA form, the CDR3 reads TGTGCCAGCAGCCCATTAAAGAAGGACTGGCTCTTTGGAAACACCATATATTTT.

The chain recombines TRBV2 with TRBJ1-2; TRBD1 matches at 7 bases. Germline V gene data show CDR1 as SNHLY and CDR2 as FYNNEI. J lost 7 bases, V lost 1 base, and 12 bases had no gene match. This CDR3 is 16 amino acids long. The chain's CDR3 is CASSEGGQTVLSGYTF. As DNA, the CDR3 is TGTGCCAGCAGTGAAGGGGGACAGACCGTTCTGAGTGGCTACACCTTC.

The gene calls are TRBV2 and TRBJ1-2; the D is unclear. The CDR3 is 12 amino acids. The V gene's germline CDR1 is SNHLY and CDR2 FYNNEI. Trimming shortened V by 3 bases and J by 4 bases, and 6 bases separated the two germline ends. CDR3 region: CASSEGFYGYTF. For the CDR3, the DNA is TGTGCCAGCAGTGAGGGCTTCTATGGCTACACCTTC.

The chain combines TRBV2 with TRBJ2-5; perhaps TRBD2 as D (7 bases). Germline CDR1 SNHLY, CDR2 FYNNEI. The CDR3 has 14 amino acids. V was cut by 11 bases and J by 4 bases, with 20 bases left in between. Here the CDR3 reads CAPHEGRGIETQYF. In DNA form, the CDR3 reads TGTGCCCCCCACGAAGGGAGGGGGATAGAGACCCAGTACTTC. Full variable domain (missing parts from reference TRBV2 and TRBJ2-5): EPEVTQTPSHQVTQMGQEVILRCVPISNHLYFYWYRQILGQKVEFLVSFYNNEISEKSEIFDDQFSVERPDGSNFTLKIRSTKLEDSAMYFCAPHEGRGIETQYFGPGTRLLVL.

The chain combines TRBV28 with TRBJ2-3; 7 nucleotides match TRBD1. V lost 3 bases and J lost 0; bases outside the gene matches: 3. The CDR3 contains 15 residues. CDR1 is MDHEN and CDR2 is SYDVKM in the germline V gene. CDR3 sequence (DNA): TGTGCCAGCAGTTTTCAGACAGGGAGCACAGATACGCAGTATTTT. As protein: CASSFQTGSTDTQYF.

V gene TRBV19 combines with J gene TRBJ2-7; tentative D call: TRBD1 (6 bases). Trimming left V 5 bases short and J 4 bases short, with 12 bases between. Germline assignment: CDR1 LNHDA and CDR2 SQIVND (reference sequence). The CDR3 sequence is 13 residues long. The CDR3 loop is CASSSQDRYEQYF. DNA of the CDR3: TGTGCCAGTAGTTCGCAGGACAGATACGAGCAGTACTTC.

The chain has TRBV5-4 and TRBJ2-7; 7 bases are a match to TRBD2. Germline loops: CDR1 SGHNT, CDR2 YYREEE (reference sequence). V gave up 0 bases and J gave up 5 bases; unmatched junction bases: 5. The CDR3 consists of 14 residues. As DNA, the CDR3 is TGTGCCAGCAGCTTGGGTGCGGGAGAAAACGAGCAGTACTTC. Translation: CASSLGAGENEQYF.

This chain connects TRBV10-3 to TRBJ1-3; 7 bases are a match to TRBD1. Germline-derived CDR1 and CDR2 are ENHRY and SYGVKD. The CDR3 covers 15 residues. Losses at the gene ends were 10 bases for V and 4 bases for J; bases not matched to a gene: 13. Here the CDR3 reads CANKGETGLGNTIYF. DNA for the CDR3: TGTGCCAACAAAGGCGAGACAGGGCTCGGAAACACCATATATTTT.

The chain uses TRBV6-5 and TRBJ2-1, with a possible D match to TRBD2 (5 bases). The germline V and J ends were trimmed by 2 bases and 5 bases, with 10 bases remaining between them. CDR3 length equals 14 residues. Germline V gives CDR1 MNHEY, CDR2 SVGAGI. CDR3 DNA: TGTGCCAGCAGTTACGCGGGTCCTCACAATGAGCAGTTCTTC. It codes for CASSYAGPHNEQFF.

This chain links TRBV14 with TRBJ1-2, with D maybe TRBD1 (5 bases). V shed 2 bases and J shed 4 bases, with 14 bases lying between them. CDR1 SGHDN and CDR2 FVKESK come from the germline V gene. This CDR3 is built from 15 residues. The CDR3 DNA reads TGTGCCAGCAGCCAACTTCAGGGTAGTGGCTATGGCTACACCTTC. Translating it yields CASSQLQGSGYGYTF.

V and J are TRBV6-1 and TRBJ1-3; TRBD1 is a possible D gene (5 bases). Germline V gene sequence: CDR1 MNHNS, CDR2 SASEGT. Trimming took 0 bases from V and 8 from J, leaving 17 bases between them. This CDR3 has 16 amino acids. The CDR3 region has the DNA TGTGCCAGCAGTGAAGCCCCCGCCAGGGCTGGGCACACCATATATTTT. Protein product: CASSEAPARAGHTIYF.

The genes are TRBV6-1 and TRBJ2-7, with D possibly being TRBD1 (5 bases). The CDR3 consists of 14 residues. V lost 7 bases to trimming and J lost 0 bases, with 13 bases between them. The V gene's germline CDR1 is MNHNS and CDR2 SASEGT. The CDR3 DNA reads TGTGCCAGCAAGTATCCAGGGCACTCCTACGAGCAGTACTTC. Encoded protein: CASKYPGHSYEQYF.

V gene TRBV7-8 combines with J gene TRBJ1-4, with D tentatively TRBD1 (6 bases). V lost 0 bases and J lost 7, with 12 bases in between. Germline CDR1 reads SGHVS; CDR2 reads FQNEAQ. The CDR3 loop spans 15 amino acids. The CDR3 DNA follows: TGTGCCAGCAGCTTAGCGGCAGGGGCCGGTGAAAAACTGTTTTTT. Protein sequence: CASSLAAGAGEKLFF. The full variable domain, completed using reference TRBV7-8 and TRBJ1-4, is GAGVSQSPRYKVAKRGQDVALRCDPISGHVSLFWYQQALGQGPEFLTYFQNEAQLDKSGLPSDRFFAERPEGSVSTLKIQRTQQEDSAVYLCASSLAAGAGEKLFFGSGTQLSVL.

The CDR3 reads CASSELSRGSGQTQYF. DNA for the CDR3: TGTGCCAGCAGTGAATTGTCGCGGGGGTCCGGGCAGACCCAGTACTTC. The J gene is TRBJ2-5, the V gene TRBV2; 7 bases map to TRBD2. CDR1 is SNHLY and CDR2 is FYNNEI in the germline V gene. The CDR3 runs 16 residues. The V and J ends lost 2 bases and 6 bases, in that order; junction bases with no gene match: 12.

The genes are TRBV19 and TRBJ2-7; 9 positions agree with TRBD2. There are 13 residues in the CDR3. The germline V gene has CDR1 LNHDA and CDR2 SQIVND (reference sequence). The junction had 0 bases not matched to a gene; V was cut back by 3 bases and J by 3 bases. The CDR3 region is CASSMTSGYEQYF. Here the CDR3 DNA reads TGTGCCAGTAGTATGACTAGCGGCTACGAGCAGTACTTC.

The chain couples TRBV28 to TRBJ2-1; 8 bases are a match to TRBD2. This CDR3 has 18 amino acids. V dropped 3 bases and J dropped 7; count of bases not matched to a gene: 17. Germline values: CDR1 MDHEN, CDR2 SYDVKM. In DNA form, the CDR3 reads TGTGCCAGCAGTTTTGGGTTGTTTCTTAAGCGGGAGACGAATGAGCAGTTCTTC. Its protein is CASSFGLFLKRETNEQFF.

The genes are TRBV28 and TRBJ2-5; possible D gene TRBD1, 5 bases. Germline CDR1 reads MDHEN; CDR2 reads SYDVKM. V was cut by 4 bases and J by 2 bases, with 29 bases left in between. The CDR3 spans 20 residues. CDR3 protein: CASSYLLWSGAKRDQETQYF. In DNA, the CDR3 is TGTGCCAGCAGTTACCTCCTTTGGTCTGGGGCGAAGAGAGATCAAGAGACCCAGTACTTC.

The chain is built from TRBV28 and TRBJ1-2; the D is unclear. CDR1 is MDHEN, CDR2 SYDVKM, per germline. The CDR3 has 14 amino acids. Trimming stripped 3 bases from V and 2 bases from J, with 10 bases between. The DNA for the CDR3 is TGTGCCAGCAGTTTCCCCGGGGAGAACTATGGCTACACCTTC. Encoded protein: CASSFPGENYGYTF.

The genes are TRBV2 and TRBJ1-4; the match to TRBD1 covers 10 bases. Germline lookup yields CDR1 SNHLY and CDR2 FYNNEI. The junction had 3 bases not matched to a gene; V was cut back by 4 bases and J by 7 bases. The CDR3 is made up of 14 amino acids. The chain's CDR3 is CASSGQGAFEKLFF. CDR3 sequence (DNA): TGTGCCAGCAGTGGACAGGGGGCTTTTGAAAAACTGTTTTTT.

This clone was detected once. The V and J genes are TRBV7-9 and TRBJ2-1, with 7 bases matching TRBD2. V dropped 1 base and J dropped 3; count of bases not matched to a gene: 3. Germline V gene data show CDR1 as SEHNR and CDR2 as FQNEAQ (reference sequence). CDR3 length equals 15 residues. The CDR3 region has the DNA TGTGCCAGCAGCTTAGAGGGAGGGAGCTACAATGAGCAGTTCTTC. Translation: CASSLEGGSYNEQFF.